This entry is about one T cell receptor (beta chain). As yet, its antigen is unknown. These data belong to a study of T cells expressing NK-cell markers. Study-level results: Clarity on HCMV specificity was lacking for the expanded NKG2C+ T cell clones.

The authors generated TCR beta cDNA through 5'RACE template switching with UMIs. TCRdb reanalyzed the 5' RACE reads, giving one entry per CDR3 protein sequence and no DNA. Its table lists 400,000 to 450,000 distinct CDR3 sequences. Germline loops: CDR1 SGHDN, CDR2 FVKESK. The CDR3 extends over 14 amino acids. This TCR was recovered from a woman between 18 and 69 years old in good health. The material sequenced was blood T cells: a sorted CD56 or NKG2C T cell subset, CD4+ or CD8+ T cells, or bulk PBMC T cells (not recorded which). The V and J genes are TRBV14 and TRBJ1-3; the TRBD1 assignment by TCRdb is unverifiable without DNA. CDR3 protein: CASSRDPSGNTIYF.